This T cell receptor (beta chain) comes out of a study of yellow fever vaccine responses in identical twins. Using its own MiXCR run on the RT-PCR reads, TCRdb lists one record per CDR3 protein. There are around 1,700 distinct CDR3 sequences in the sample; 88% occur only once, and approximately 5.4% lies in the top ten. The CDR3 covers 16 residues. Germline values: CDR1 SGHAT, CDR2 FQNNGV. Trimming at V came to 5 bases and at J to 4 bases, leaving 10 bases not matched to a gene. Findings of the study overall: After vaccination, twins' T cell response reportedly seemed partly convergent, partly personalized.

A word on this clonotype: Its antigen is as yet unknown.

The sequencing here drew on T cells from blood (PBMCs), unsorted or a sorted subset (not recorded which), taken before or after yellow fever vaccination (not recorded which). The clonotype originates from a woman aged 18-29 years who received the yellow fever vaccine. The chain employs TRBV11-2 and TRBJ2-3, with 9 bases identical to TRBD2. CDR3 sequence (DNA): TGTGCCAGCAGCCCTAATTTGCGGGGGGGCTCAGATACGCAGTATTTT. Translating it yields CASSPNLRGGSDTQYF.